This T cell receptor (beta chain) is drawn from a study of CD8+ T cells in alopecia areata. Study outcomes and limitations: Many of the expanded lesional clones endured in scalp and blood while on tofacitinib.

The treatment denotes: oral pan-JAK inhibitor, 5-10 mg twice daily. Sorted out of PBMCs were CD4+ T cells and CD8+ T cells. A word on this clone: Its antigen is unknown.

The sequencing template was cDNA reverse transcribed from extracted RNA. The method was immunoSEQ multiplex PCR; TCRdb's version includes in-frame clones alone and lacks a portion of them. The table lists roughly 100,000 clones, 50% to 75% of them singletons. V lost 5 bases and J lost 6; bases outside the gene matches: 3. Germline V gene data show CDR1 as SGHTA and CDR2 as FQGNSA. The CDR3 sequence is 13 residues long. The sequence came from a human donor with alopecia areata. Sequenced here: CD8+ T cells sorted from blood, sampled at week 4, from a patient treated with tofacitinib. The rearrangement joins TRBV7-2 to TRBJ2-2; 7 bases match TRBD1. CDR3 protein: CASSPTGPGELFF. CDR3 in DNA: TGTGCCAGCAGCCCGACAGGGCCCGGGGAGCTGTTTTTT. The full variable domain, its missing parts supplied by reference TRBV7-2 and TRBJ2-2, is GAGVSQSPSNKVTEKGKDVELRCDPISGHTALYWYRQSLGQGLEFLIYFQGNSAPDKSGLPSDRFSAERTGGSVSTLTIQRTQQEDSAVYLCASSPTGPGELFFGEGSRLTVL.